This TCR beta chain was identified during a study of T cell responses to AZD1222 COVID-19 vaccine. Study details: Second-dose recipients at about 4 or about 12 weeks were treated as one pooled group.

V shed 6 bases and J shed 2 bases, with 7 bases lying between them. Germline V lookup: CDR1 SEHNR, CDR2 FQNEAQ (reference sequence). The CDR3 is 12 residues long. Study-wide points: Regions 160-218 and 743-854 held dominance among vaccine-associated CD4 TCRs, which spanned spike. Nearly half of the spike-specific TCRs reportedly recognize variant regions that carry no mutations. Just 5 to 7 AZD1222 recipients were seropositive at baseline.

Worth noting for this clone: Its antigen remains unidentified.

Here immunoSEQ multiplex PCR was the method, and the copy in TCRdb shows in-frame clones only, minus some. Among fewer than 130,000 clones listed, 85% to 95% were seen once. The V gene is TRBV7-9, the J gene TRBJ1-2; no reliable D call. The sample was peripheral blood, taken on day 0 of AZD1222 vaccination. The clonotype was recovered from an adult in good health. CDR3 protein: CASSRPNYGYTF. The CDR3 DNA is TGTGCCAGCAGTCGCCCAAACTATGGCTACACCTTC.